The 20 T cell receptor beta chains reported below all come from one sample, sequenced in a study of T cell responses to AZD1222 COVID-19 vaccine. Generated by immunoSEQ multiplex PCR, the TCRdb table keeps only in-frame clones and is missing some. Here the sample spans over 95,000 clones, roughly 80% being singletons. Sequencing used peripheral blood, obtained 28 days after the second AZD1222 dose. These TCRs come from an adult who received the AZD1222 COVID-19 vaccine.

The chain is built from TRBV3-1 (or the pseudogene TRBV3-2) and TRBJ2-3, with 10 nucleotides matching TRBD2. Germline CDR1 LGHDT, CDR2 YNNKEL (reference sequence). J lost 4 bases, V lost 5 bases, and 9 bases had no gene match. The CDR3 is 16 residues long. This CDR3 reads CASSGQRLAGADTQYF. The DNA of the CDR3 is TGTGCCAGCAGCGGCCAACGGCTAGCGGGGGCAGATACGCAGTATTTT.

The rearrangement joins TRBV6-2 or TRBV6-3 to TRBJ2-7, with D uncertain. Between the trimmed V and J ends, which lost 1 base and 5 bases, there was a span of 3 bases. The length of the CDR3 is 11 residues. Germline V gene data show CDR1 as MNHEY and CDR2 as SVGEGT. CDR3 in DNA: TGTGCCAGCAGTTACTTCCACGAGCAGTACTTC. Its protein product is CASSYFHEQYF.

J is TRBJ1-2 and V is TRBV3-1 (or the pseudogene TRBV3-2), with TRBD1 matching over 7 bases. The CDR3 is made up of 17 amino acids. With V trimmed by 1 base and J by 6 bases, 14 bases remained unmatched. Germline values: CDR1 LGHDT, CDR2 YNNKEL (reference sequence). The CDR3 here is CASSQGQGGARSDGYTF. In DNA form, the CDR3 reads TGTGCCAGCAGCCAAGGCCAGGGGGGCGCTAGGTCCGATGGCTACACCTTC.

V usage is TRBV18 and J usage is TRBJ2-5; maybe TRBD2 (5 bases). Germline CDR1 KGHSH, CDR2 LQKENI. Trimming took off 1 base at V and 3 bases at J, with 6 bases between the two ends. The CDR3 is made up of 13 amino acids. CDR3 nucleotide sequence: TGTGCCAGCTCACCACAGGAGGAAGAGACCCAGTACTTC. Amino acids: CASSPQEEETQYF.

The chain joins TRBV6-5 to TRBJ2-1; possible D gene TRBD1, 5 bases. The CDR3 has 15 residues. V shed 6 bases and J shed 6 bases, with 18 bases lying between them. Germline V lookup: CDR1 MNHEY, CDR2 SVGAGI. CDR3 loop: CASSRTPQVGNEQFF. CDR3 coding DNA: TGTGCCAGCAGCCGGACCCCACAGGTGGGCAATGAGCAGTTCTTC.

J is TRBJ2-5 and V is TRBV12-3 or TRBV12-4; D remains ambiguous. This CDR3 has 12 residues. V shed 5 bases and J shed 3 bases, with 7 bases lying between them. The CDR3 reads CASSRTEETQYF. CDR3 DNA: TGTGCCAGCAGTAGAACTGAAGAGACCCAGTACTTC.

V and J are TRBV10-3 and TRBJ2-7, with TRBD2 as a possible D gene (5 bases). This CDR3 is built from 15 residues. Germline CDR1 and CDR2: ENHRY and SYGVKD. V lost 3 bases and J lost 7, with 19 bases in between. Here the CDR3 DNA reads TGTGCCATCAGTGAAGGAGGAGTCGAGTTGGAAGAGCAGTACTTC. Translated: CAISEGGVELEEQYF.

The genes are TRBV30 and TRBJ2-1, with D hard to call. This CDR3 spans 12 amino acids. Looked up from germline, CDR1 is GTSNPN and CDR2 is SVGIG (reference sequence). Between the trimmed V and J ends, which lost 5 bases and 8 bases, there was a span of 13 bases. The CDR3 spells CAWGIIVYEQFF. DNA of the CDR3: TGTGCCTGGGGGATCATCGTCTATGAGCAGTTCTTC.

The chain joins TRBV2 to TRBJ1-5; D possibly corresponds to TRBD1 (5 bases). This CDR3 spans 14 amino acids. Trimming removed 6 bases from V and 3 bases from J, with 12 bases in between. Germline lookup yields CDR1 SNHLY and CDR2 FYNNEI. CDR3 region: CASSRGTINQPQHF. The CDR3 bases are TGTGCCAGCAGCCGCGGGACTATCAATCAGCCCCAGCATTTT.

This clone was detected once. DNA of the CDR3: TGCGCCAGCAGCCCAAAGGGGGCCGTTCGGGGCTACACCTTC. The encoded protein is CASSPKGAVRGYTF. The V and J genes are TRBV4-1 and TRBJ1-2, with 7 bases matching TRBD1. The CDR3 has 14 amino acids. V lost 4 bases and J lost 8; bases outside the gene matches: 10. Germline-derived CDR1 and CDR2 are MGHRA and YSYEKL.

J is TRBJ1-1 and V is TRBV19; D perhaps matches TRBD1 (5 bases). This CDR3 has 14 residues. In germline, CDR1 is LNHDA, CDR2 SQIVND (reference sequence). V was trimmed by 7 bases and J by 4 bases, leaving 16 bases between them. The CDR3 here is CASIQWGIGTEAFF. DNA for the CDR3: TGTGCCAGTATCCAATGGGGGATCGGCACTGAAGCTTTCTTT.

This clone qualifies as medium-sized. This chain links TRBV19 with TRBJ1-3; maybe TRBD1 (6 bases). Trimming shortened V by 9 bases and J by 0 bases, and 18 bases separated the two germline ends. The length of the CDR3 is 16 residues. Germline V gene lookup returns CDR1 LNHDA and CDR2 SQIVND (reference sequence). The CDR3 is CASSSPRDNSGNTIYF. The CDR3 bases are TGTGCCAGCTCATCCCCCCGGGACAACTCTGGAAACACCATATATTTT.

J is TRBJ1-5 and V is TRBV6-1; TRBD1 agrees at 8 bases. V lost 4 bases to trimming and J lost 4 bases; unmatched junction nucleotides: 12. Germline CDR1 is MNHNS and CDR2 is SASEGT. This CDR3 spans 17 amino acids. CDR3 loop: CASSARGRAARNQPQHF. DNA of the CDR3: TGTGCCAGCAGTGCCAGGGGGCGGGCGGCGAGAAATCAGCCCCAGCATTTT.

This chain links TRBV2 with TRBJ2-5; D unresolved. This CDR3 is built from 14 residues. Germline CDR1 is SNHLY and CDR2 is FYNNEI. Trimming left V 4 bases short and J 3 bases short, with 12 bases between. CDR3 DNA sequence: TGTGCCAGCAGTGGAAGCACTCCTGAAGAGACCCAGTACTTC. Protein sequence: CASSGSTPEETQYF.

There are a few counts of this clone. The junction does not match germline at one end; this may be a read error. The chain combines TRBV7-9 with TRBJ1-6; a weak D match, TRBD1 (5 bases). This CDR3 has 17 residues. The germline CDR1 and CDR2 sequences are SEHNR and FQNEAQ (reference sequence). The CDR3 sequence: CASSSTSRGSDNSPLHF. CDR3 bases: TGTGCCAGCAGCTCCACTTCCCGGGGCTCCGATAATTCACCCCTCCACTTT.

The chain carries TRBV6-5 and TRBJ1-3; the D is unclear. This CDR3 comprises 16 residues. The V gene's germline CDR1 is MNHEY and CDR2 SVGAGI. The V end lost 0 bases, the J end lost 0 bases, and 9 bases lay between the germline ends. The CDR3 nucleotides are TGTGCCAGCAGTTACTCGAGACCGAACTCTGGAAACACCATATATTTT. Its translation is CASSYSRPNSGNTIYF.

The CDR3 DNA reads as TGTGCCAGCAGCCAGGGGACTAGCGGTTCAGGGGAGACCCAGTACTTC. This translates into CASSQGTSGSGETQYF. This chain connects TRBV3-1 (or the pseudogene TRBV3-2) to TRBJ2-5, with TRBD2 matching 11 bases. The CDR3 is 16 amino acids. Germline assignment: CDR1 LGHDT and CDR2 YNNKEL (reference sequence). V lost 3 bases and J lost 5; bases outside the gene matches: 8.

The gene calls are TRBV3-1 (or the pseudogene TRBV3-2) and TRBJ2-7, with no clear D. The CDR3 length is 11 residues. V was cut by 5 bases and J by 4 bases, with 6 bases left in between. The V gene's germline CDR1 is LGHDT and CDR2 YNNKEL (reference sequence). The CDR3 sequence is CASSLQYEQYF. The CDR3, as DNA: TGTGCCAGCAGCTTGCAGTACGAGCAGTACTTC.

The chain uses TRBV3-1 (or the pseudogene TRBV3-2) and TRBJ1-3, with a tentative D call TRBD1 (6 bases). V was clipped by 6 bases and J by 4 bases, with 13 bases between them. This CDR3 has 14 residues. The germline V gene encodes CDR1 LGHDT and CDR2 YNNKEL (reference sequence). CDR3 residues: CASRFGQFGNTIYF. The CDR3 DNA follows: TGTGCCAGCAGGTTCGGACAGTTCGGAAACACCATATATTTT.

This clone was seen a single time. This chain connects TRBV5-4 to TRBJ2-7; D gene unclear. V lost 3 bases, J lost 6 bases, and 7 bases lay in between. This CDR3 contains 11 residues. CDR1 is SGHNT, CDR2 YYREEE, per germline (reference sequence). The CDR3 DNA sequence: TGTGCCAGCAGCTCCAGAGGCGAGCAGTACTTC. Encoded protein: CASSSRGEQYF.